This TCR beta chain was recovered during a study of sequential checkpoint blockade in melanoma. Study-level information: First-line arms were nivolumab then ipilimumab, or the reverse, randomized 1:1. After both sequences, patients received maintenance nivolumab.

Trimming removed 3 bases from V and 0 bases from J, with 15 bases in between. From germline, CDR1 is MNHEY and CDR2 SMNVEV (reference sequence). This CDR3 region has 17 residues. Treatment noted: randomized to nivolumab then ipilimumab (arm A) or the reverse (arm B). No patient had prior DNA-damaging chemotherapy. Live CD3+CD8+ CD19− CD56− cells were sorted from PBMCs. Libraries were prepared by immunoSEQ multiplex PCR; TCRdb keeps only in-frame clonotypes and omits some of them. The sample has about 11,000 clones, just under 80% seen once. The gene calls are TRBV27 and TRBJ1-5; D not certain. Sequenced material: CD8+ T cells sorted from blood (inferred from file names), taken from a patient given nivolumab and ipilimumab in sequence. This receptor was obtained from a human donor with melanoma. CDR3 in DNA: TGTGCCAGCAGTTTGCTCCCAGGTCCCTATAGCAATCAGCCCCAGCATTTT. Protein: CASSLLPGPYSNQPQHF.